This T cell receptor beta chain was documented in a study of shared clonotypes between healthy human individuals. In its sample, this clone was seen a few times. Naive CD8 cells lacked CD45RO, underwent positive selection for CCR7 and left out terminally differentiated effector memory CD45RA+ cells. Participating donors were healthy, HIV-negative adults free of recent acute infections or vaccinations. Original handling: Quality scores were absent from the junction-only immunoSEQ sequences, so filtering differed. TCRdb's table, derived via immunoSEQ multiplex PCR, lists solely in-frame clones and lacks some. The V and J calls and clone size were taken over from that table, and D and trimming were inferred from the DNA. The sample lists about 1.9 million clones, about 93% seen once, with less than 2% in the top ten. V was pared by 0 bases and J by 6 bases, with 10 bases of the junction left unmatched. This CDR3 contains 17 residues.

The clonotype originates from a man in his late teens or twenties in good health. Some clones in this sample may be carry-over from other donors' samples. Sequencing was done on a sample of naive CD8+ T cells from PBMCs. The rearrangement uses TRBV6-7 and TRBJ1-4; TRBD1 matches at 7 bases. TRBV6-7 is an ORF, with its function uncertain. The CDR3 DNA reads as TGTGCCAGCAGTTACTCTCCCCCCGCAGGGGGTGATGAAAAACTGTTTTTT. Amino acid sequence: CASSYSPPAGGDEKLFF.